The clone carrying this T cell receptor beta chain was detected many times. Its specificity is unknown. TCRdb recomputed calls from the 5' RACE reads with MiXCR, one row per CDR3 protein. The sample lists 210,000 or so distinct CDR3 sequences; 20% to 30% were seen once. The germline V gene has CDR1 SGHRS and CDR2 YFSETQ. V lost 0 bases to trimming and J lost 8 bases; unmatched junction nucleotides: 5. There are 14 residues in the CDR3. The data derive from a study of CD8 T cells in ankylosing spondylitis. Findings and caveats of the study: Significant enrichment of disease-linked clones was reportedly seen in matched ankylosing spondylitis synovial fluid.

The sequence derives from a male donor with ankylosing spondylitis or in good health (not recorded which). The chain couples TRBV5-1 to TRBJ2-4; 7 bases are a match to TRBD1. The sample taken for sequencing was blood, either unsorted or a sorted T cell fraction (not recorded which). The CDR3 coding sequence is TGCGCCAGCAGCTTGGATTGGGACAGTGACATTCAGTACTTC. Amino acid sequence: CASSLDWDSDIQYF.